This T cell receptor beta chain was captured in a study of OX40 agonist ivuxolimab in advanced cancers. For the study in its entirety: The costimulatory receptor OX40 (CD134) was targeted by ivuxolimab, a fully human IgG2 agonistic monoclonal antibody. Intravenous ivuxolimab was administered to patients every 2 weeks at six dose levels: 0.01, 0.1, 0.3, 1.5, 3 and 10 mg/kg. Among the 52 dose-escalation patients, about 19 had hepatocellular carcinoma, about 15 melanoma, 9 renal cell carcinoma and 9 head and neck cancer. A male proportion of around 81% and a mean age of around 60 years, ranging from 23 to 79, were recorded for the dose-escalation cohort. Prior anti-PD-1, anti-PD-L1 or anti-CTLA-4 therapy was permitted, and approximately 39% of dose-escalation patients had received checkpoint inhibitors. Three dose-escalation patients achieved partial responses, one with hepatocellular carcinoma and two with cutaneous melanoma. The point of sequencing TCRbeta in the periphery was to test whether ivuxolimab changed TCR sequence diversity and drove clonal T-cell expansion. The paper reports the monotherapy dose-escalation portion (N of about 56 patients) of the phase I ivuxolimab trial. Study-wide findings and limitations: Low levels of normalized T-cell clonal expansion were also seen in some nonresponding patients. The antigen specificity of the peripheral T cells that underwent clonal expansion was not determined. Clonal expansion of both CD4+ and CD8+ blood T cells was observed from baseline to week 6 at doses 0.1 to 3.0 mg/kg. Partial responders in the 0.1-3.0 mg/kg groups had among the lowest normalized peripheral clonal expansion, especially among CD8+ T cells. On average, CD8+ T cells showed more expanded clones than CD4+ T cells after ivuxolimab.

With regard to this clone: No antigen is known for it. The sample holds no much larger clone one base away, and base qualities are not on file.

The trial excluded patients who had a history of autoimmune disease or were on systemic immunosuppression. Peripheral blood for TCR sequencing was collected from all dose cohorts at baseline, on cycle 4 day 1, and on cycle 7 day 1. The samples were taken from a phase I, first-in-human, multicenter, open-label dose-escalation trial of ivuxolimab. The trial enrolled adults with locally advanced or metastatic head and neck squamous cell, hepatocellular, melanoma or renal cell carcinoma. Before TCR sequencing, CD4+ and CD8+ T cells were separately sorted from peripheral blood. To sequence the TCRbeta CDR3 region, genomic DNA was isolated from the sorted cells. The immunoSEQ Assay was used to sequence the TCRbeta CDR3 regions. TCRdb took over this immuneACCESS table, retaining in-frame rearrangements with V and J assigned. Such tables are incomplete; in checked studies, under half of the missing clones stem from an unresolved V gene, and the remainder is unexplained. In this sample the table shows roughly 75,000 clones, roughly 90% of which occur a single time. Roughly 0.37% of the sample belongs to the ten largest clones.

V is clipped by 4 bases and J by 4 bases, and the sequence between their germline boundaries is 17 bases long. CDR1 is given as WNHNN and CDR2 as SYGVQD, both from the germline V gene (reference sequence). The CDR3 holds 16 amino acids from the cysteine to the phenylalanine. The read is trimmed to its CDR3 DNA, 48 bases read in frame from base 1. The input for sequencing was CD4+ or CD8+ T cells sorted from blood, taken in a trial of the OX40 agonist ivuxolimab. The origin of this receptor is an adult with an advanced solid tumor such as melanoma, head and neck, liver or kidney cancer. The rearrangement joined TRBV10-1 to TRBJ2-1; the D element could tentatively be TRBD1 or TRBD2, as 5 bases agree for each. Read as DNA, the sequence is TGCGCCAGCAGTGCAGCAAGGCCTGGGGGTTACAATGAGCAGTTCTTC. Translated, this is CASSAARPGGYNEQFF.